The source of this TCR beta chain is a study of shared clonotypes between healthy human individuals. Concerning this clone itself: What it binds is not known. A read error may account for a junction end that differs from germline.

How the authors handled the data: Junction-only sequences without quality scores came from ImmunoSEQ, so filtering differed. Produced via immunoSEQ multiplex PCR; TCRdb's table is partial and in-frame only. That table supplies the V and J calls and clone size; D and trimming were determined from the DNA. The table lists approximately 100,000 clones, approximately 70% of them singletons. General study results and limits: Sharing of clonotypes among donors was expected to vary with sequencing depth.

Germline assignment: CDR1 MNHNY and CDR2 SVGAGI (reference sequence). CDR3 length: 15 residues. Sequencing used memory CD8+ T cells sorted from blood. Subset in this sample: CD45RO+ cells pooled with CCR7-negative TemRA cells. The receptor's source is a woman in her twenties or thirties in good health. This chain uses TRBV6-6 with TRBJ2-2, with a tentative D call TRBD1 (5 bases). This chain's CDR3 is CASSPSAGNAGELFF. CDR3 sequence (DNA): TGTGCCAGCAGTCCCTCGGCAGGGAACGCCGGGGAGCTGTTTTTT.